The clone carrying this TCR beta chain was counted once. The data derive from a study of high-grade serous ovarian cancer treatment subgroups. TCRdb keeps only in-frame clones here, not all; method: immunoSEQ multiplex PCR. The table lists 15,000 to 20,000 clones, around 80% of them singletons. Germline V gives CDR1 SGHRS, CDR2 YFSETQ. The length of the CDR3 is 16 residues. Trimming cost V 2 bases and J 7 bases, with 19 bases left between them. Tumor samples were obtained before definitive surgery or chemotherapy. The sequence derives from a human donor with high-grade serous ovarian cancer. The V gene is TRBV5-1, the J gene TRBJ2-1; D gene ambiguous. The sample was tumor tissue. CDR3 region: CASSLWPADIENEQFF. CDR3 DNA: TGCGCCAGCAGCTTATGGCCCGCCGACATAGAGAATGAGCAGTTCTTC. The complete variable domain, with remaining parts taken from reference TRBV5-1 and TRBJ2-1, reads KAGVTQTPRYLIKTRGQQVTLSCSPISGHRSVSWYQQTPGQGLQFLFEYFSETQRNKGNFPGRFSGRQFSNSRSEMNVSTLELGDSALYLCASSLWPADIENEQFFGPGTRLTVL.